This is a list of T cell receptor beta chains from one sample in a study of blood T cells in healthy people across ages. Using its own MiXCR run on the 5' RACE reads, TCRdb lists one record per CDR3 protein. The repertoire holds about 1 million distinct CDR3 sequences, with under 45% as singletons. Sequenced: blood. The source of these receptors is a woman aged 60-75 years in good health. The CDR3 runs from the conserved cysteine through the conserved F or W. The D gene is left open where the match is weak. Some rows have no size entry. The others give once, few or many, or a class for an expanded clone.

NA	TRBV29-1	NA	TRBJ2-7	CSARPDSGYEQYF	TGCAGCGCCCGACCAGATTCGGGATACGAGCAGTACTTC
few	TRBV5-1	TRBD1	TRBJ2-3	CASSPVGQGGDTQYF	TGCGCCAGCAGCCCCGTTGGACAGGGGGGAGATACGCAGTATTTT
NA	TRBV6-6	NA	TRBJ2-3	CASSPRPWDTQYF	TGTGCCAGCAGTCCCCGGCCCTGGGATACGCAGTATTTT
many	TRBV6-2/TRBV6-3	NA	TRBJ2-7	CASWGQNSYEQYF	TGTGCCAGCTGGGGGCAAAACTCCTACGAGCAGTACTTC
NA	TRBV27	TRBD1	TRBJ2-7	CASRLTPGTGGPQYF	TGTGCCAGCAGGCTAACCCCCGGGACAGGGGGACCGCAGTACTTC
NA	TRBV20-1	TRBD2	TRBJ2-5	CSARILAGGGKETQYF	TGCAGTGCTAGGATACTAGCGGGAGGGGGGAAAGAGACCCAGTACTTC
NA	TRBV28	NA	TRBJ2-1	CASTPHRWATGSSYNEQFF	TGTGCCAGCACCCCTCACCGCTGGGCTACAGGGAGCTCCTACAATGAGCAGTTCTTC
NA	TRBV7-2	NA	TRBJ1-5	CASSFNRNSNQPQHF	TGTGCCAGCAGCTTTAACAGAAATAGCAATCAGCCCCAGCATTTT
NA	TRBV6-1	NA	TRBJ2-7	CASSATEGPYEQYF	TGTGCCAGCAGTGCGACAGAGGGCCCCTACGAGCAGTACTTC
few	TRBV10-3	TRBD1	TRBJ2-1	CAISDPTGAYNEQFF	TGTGCCATCAGTGACCCGACAGGGGCCTACAATGAGCAGTTCTTC
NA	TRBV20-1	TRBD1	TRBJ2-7	CSASRDRVGYEQYF	TGCAGTGCTAGTCGGGACAGGGTTGGCTACGAGCAGTACTTC
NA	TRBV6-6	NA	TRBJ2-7	CTSSLNPGAGVPYEQYF	TGTACCAGCAGTTTAAACCCGGGGGCGGGAGTACCCTACGAGCAGTACTTC
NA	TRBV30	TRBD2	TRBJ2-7	CAWSGGTSYEQYF	TGTGCCTGGAGCGGAGGGACTAGCTACGAGCAGTACTTC
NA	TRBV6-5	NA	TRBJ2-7	CASSHTGTTYEQYF	TGTGCCAGCAGCCATACAGGGACTACCTACGAGCAGTACTTC
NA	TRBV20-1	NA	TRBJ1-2	CSARTQTALYGYTF	TGCAGTGCTAGAACTCAGACGGCTCTCTATGGCTACACCTTC
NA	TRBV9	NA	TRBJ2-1	CASSTSEGEQFF	TGTGCCAGCAGCACCAGCGAGGGTGAGCAGTTCTTC
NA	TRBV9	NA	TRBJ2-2	CASSVEANTGELFF	TGTGCCAGCAGCGTAGAGGCGAACACCGGGGAGCTGTTTTTT
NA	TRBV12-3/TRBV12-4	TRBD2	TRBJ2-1	CASSLAGLPPFF	TGTGCCAGCAGTTTAGCGGGACTACCACCGTTCTTC
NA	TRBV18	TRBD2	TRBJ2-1	CASSTSEENNEQFF	TGTGCCAGCTCGACTAGCGAAGAAAACAATGAGCAGTTCTTC
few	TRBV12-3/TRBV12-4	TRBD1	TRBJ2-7	CASSPARQGDEQYF	TGTGCCAGCAGTCCCGCGAGGCAGGGGGACGAGCAGTACTTC
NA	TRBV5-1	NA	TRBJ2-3	CASSSDVGGHKRGYF	TGCGCCAGCAGCTCGGACGTGGGAGGCCATAAGAGAGGGTATTTT
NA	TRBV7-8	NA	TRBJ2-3	CASSKRENTQYF	TGTGCCAGCAGCAAAAGGGAGAATACGCAGTATTTT
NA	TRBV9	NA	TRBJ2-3	CASSDPSVSSTDTQYF	TGTGCCAGCAGTGATCCTAGCGTCTCTAGCACAGATACGCAGTATTTT
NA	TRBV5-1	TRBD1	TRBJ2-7	CASRWDSSYEQYF	TGCGCCAGCAGATGGGACAGCTCCTACGAGCAGTACTTC
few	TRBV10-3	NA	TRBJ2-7	CAISKSTGSYEQYF	TGTGCCATCAGTAAATCGACAGGCTCCTACGAGCAGTACTTC
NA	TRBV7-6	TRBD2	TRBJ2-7	CASSQLRGAGVAEQYF	TGTGCCAGCAGCCAGTTGAGGGGTGCGGGAGTGGCCGAGCAGTACTTC
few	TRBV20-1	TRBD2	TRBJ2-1	CSARDLLADYNEQFF	TGCAGTGCTAGAGATTTACTAGCGGACTACAATGAGCAGTTCTTC
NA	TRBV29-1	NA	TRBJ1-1	CSVEVSMNTEAFF	TGCAGCGTTGAAGTTTCCATGAACACTGAAGCTTTCTTT
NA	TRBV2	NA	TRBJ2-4	CASTEWEAKNIQYF	TGTGCCAGCACTGAGTGGGAGGCCAAAAACATTCAGTACTTC
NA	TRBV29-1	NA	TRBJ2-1	CSVEDQGGGQFF	TGCAGCGTTGAAGATCAAGGCGGTGGGCAGTTCTTC
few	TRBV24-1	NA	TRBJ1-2	CATSALGYGYTF	TGTGCCACCAGCGCCCTTGGCTATGGCTACACCTTC
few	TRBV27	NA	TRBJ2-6	CASSLQGTSNVLTF	TGTGCCAGCAGTTTACAGGGGACATCCAACGTCCTGACTTTC
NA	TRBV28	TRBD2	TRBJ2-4	CASSSGTSAELNIQYF	TGTGCCAGCAGTTCCGGGACTAGCGCCGAACTAAACATTCAGTACTTC
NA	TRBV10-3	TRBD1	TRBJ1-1	CAISESTGGLNTEAFF	TGTGCCATCAGTGAGTCAACAGGGGGCCTCAACACTGAAGCTTTCTTT
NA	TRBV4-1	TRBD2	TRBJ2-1	CASSQSKTSGAYNEQFF	TGCGCCAGCAGCCAATCTAAGACTAGCGGAGCCTACAATGAGCAGTTCTTC
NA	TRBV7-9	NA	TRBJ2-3	CASIRTEGRGLTDTQYF	TGTGCCAGCATCCGGACAGAGGGGCGGGGCTTGACAGATACGCAGTATTTT
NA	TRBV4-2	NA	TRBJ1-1	CASSQESAVNTEAFF	TGTGCCAGCAGCCAAGAGAGCGCGGTGAACACTGAAGCTTTCTTT
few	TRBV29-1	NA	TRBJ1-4	CSVADTGNVEKLFF	TGCAGCGTTGCTGACACTGGGAATGTCGAAAAACTGTTTTTT
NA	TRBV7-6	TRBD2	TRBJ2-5	CASSFRLAGGEKETQYF	TGTGCCAGCAGCTTTCGACTAGCGGGAGGGGAGAAAGAGACCCAGTACTTC
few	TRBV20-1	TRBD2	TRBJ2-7	CSARDSAGGKTYEQYF	TGCAGTGCTAGAGATTCGGCGGGAGGGAAAACCTACGAGCAGTACTTC
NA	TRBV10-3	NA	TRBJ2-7	CAITETRDGPYEQYF	TGTGCCATCACCGAGACCCGGGACGGCCCCTACGAGCAGTACTTC
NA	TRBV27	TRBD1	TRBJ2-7	CASSLIPGQNYEQYF	TGTGCCAGCAGTTTAATTCCGGGACAGAACTACGAGCAGTACTTC
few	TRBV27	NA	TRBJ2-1	CASSAGVDPYNEQFF	TGTGCCAGCAGTGCAGGGGTCGACCCCTACAATGAGCAGTTCTTC
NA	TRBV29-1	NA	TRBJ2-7	CSVGRDSREQYF	TGCAGCGTTGGAAGAGACAGCCGCGAGCAGTACTTC
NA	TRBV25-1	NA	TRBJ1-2	CASSEADSGYTF	TGTGCCAGCAGTGAGGCTGATAGTGGCTACACCTTC
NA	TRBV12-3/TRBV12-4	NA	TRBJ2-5	CASSLWGQSETQYF	TGTGCCAGCAGTTTATGGGGGCAGTCGGAGACCCAGTACTTC
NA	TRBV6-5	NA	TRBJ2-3	CASRDTTDTQYF	TGTGCCAGCAGGGATACCACAGATACGCAGTATTTT
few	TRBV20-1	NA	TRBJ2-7	CSARDVAVSYEQYF	TGCAGTGCTAGAGATGTAGCGGTCTCCTACGAGCAGTACTTC
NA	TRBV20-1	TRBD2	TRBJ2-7	CGAGGRISYEQYF	TGCGGGGCGGGGGGGAGAATCTCCTACGAGCAGTACTTC
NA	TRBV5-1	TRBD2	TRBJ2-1	CASSQGLAASLSSYNEQFF	TGCGCCAGCAGCCAGGGACTAGCGGCCTCCCTGAGCTCCTACAATGAGCAGTTCTTC
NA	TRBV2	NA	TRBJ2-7	CASSEAWAGSLEQYF	TGTGCCAGCAGTGAAGCTTGGGCAGGGAGCTTGGAGCAGTACTTC
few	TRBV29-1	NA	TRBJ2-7	CSASESGITYEQYF	TGCAGCGCCAGCGAGTCGGGCATCACCTACGAGCAGTACTTC
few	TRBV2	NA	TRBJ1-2	CASSGARRHGYTF	TGTGCCAGCAGTGGGGCACGGAGACATGGCTACACCTTC
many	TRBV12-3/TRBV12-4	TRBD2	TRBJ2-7	CASGRGLAGGHEQYF	TGTGCCAGCGGACGTGGACTAGCGGGAGGCCACGAGCAGTACTTC
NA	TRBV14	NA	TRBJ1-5	CASSQLPGIRNQPQHF	TGTGCCAGCAGCCAACTTCCCGGAATTAGGAATCAGCCCCAGCATTTT
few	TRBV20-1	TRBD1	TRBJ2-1	CSANPGGLNKQFF	TGCAGTGCTAATCCAGGGGGCTTGAATAAGCAGTTCTTC
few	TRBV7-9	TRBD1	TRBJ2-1	CASIQGSVNEQFF	TGTGCCAGCATACAGGGGTCGGTTAATGAGCAGTTCTTC